This T cell receptor (beta chain) emerged from a study (dated by TCRdb to 2016 to 2017). Looking at the study overall: The research examined where HIV persistence comes from in people whose immune systems controlled HIV infection without treatment.

Libraries were made using 5' RACE. Data came from an Illumina HiSeq 2000. Using fastp at Q25 and MiXCR, TCRdb reprocessed the public reads and kept productive beta chains. Rows with one shared CDR3 protein collapse into an entry with the most common genes and DNA. The sample table shows under 500 distinct CDR3 sequences, and more than 15% are seen once. The top ten clones comprise 22% of the sample. As for this clonotype: The clone's antigen remains unknown. No much larger clone exists at a distance of one base, and base qualities are not known.

The CDR3 covers 13 residues, taking in both the cysteine and the phenylalanine. The entry retains the CDR3 DNA only, 39 bases that are in frame from base 1. V was cut back by 6 bases and J by 2 bases, leaving a gap of 10 bases between them. Via the germline V gene, CDR1 is ENHRY and CDR2 SYGVKD. The TCR was taken from a male donor with HIV. The rearrangement joined TRBV10-3 to TRBJ1-2, with TRBD1 perhaps the D gene, on 6 matching bases. The sequenced sample consisted of central memory T cells from blood PBMCs. The cell subset or site label on this specimen signifies: central memory CD4+ T cells. The sequence in DNA is TGTGCCATCAGCGGACAGAACAACTATGGCTACACCTTC. The resulting protein is CAISGQNNYGYTF.